What follows is one T cell receptor beta chain and its context. No antigen is known for it. The sample comes from a study of T cell repertoires in cytomegalovirus infection. Study as a whole: As its CMV epitopes, the study selected recently identified HLA-C-restricted and well-studied HLA-B-restricted targets. Public TCR beta signatures indicated both CMV infection and matching HLA type. Study results and limitations: Within the response measured ex vivo, HLA-C-restricted CMV-specific TCR beta clonotypes were dominant. Frequencies of public TCR beta families were cumulated, and this identified carriers of CMV plus the relevant HLA.

TCRdb ran MiXCR on the reads and lists one entry per CDR3 protein. The table records about 220,000 distinct CDR3 sequences, around two fifths of them present only once. Germline V gene data show CDR1 as SGHNT and CDR2 as YYREEE (reference sequence). CDR3 length equals 16 residues. The trim removed 1 base at V and 1 base at J, leaving 6 bases unmatched. This sample comprised CD8+ T cells from cultured PBMCs, obtained from culture after CMV antigen stimulation. This receptor was identified in a human donor in good health (CMV status not recorded). Some clones in this sample may be carry-over from other donors' samples. This chain connects TRBV5-4 to TRBJ2-3, with 7 bases identical to TRBD2. CDR3 sequence reads: CASSLYGGGGTDTQYF. CDR3 coding DNA: TGTGCCAGCAGCTTGTACGGTGGGGGGGGCACAGATACGCAGTATTTT.